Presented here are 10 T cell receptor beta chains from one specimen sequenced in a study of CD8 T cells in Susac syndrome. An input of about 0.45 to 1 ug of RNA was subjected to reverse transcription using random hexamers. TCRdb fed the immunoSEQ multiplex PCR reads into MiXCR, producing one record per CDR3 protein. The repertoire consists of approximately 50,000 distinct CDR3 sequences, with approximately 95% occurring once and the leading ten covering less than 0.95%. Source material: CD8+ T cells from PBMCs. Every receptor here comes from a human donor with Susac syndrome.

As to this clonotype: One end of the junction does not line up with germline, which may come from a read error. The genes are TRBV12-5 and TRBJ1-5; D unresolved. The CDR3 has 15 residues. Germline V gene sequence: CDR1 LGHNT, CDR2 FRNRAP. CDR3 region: CASGPLSPSNQPQHF. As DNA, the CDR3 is TGTGCCAGTGGTCCACTATCTCCAAGTAATCAGCCCCAGCATTTT.

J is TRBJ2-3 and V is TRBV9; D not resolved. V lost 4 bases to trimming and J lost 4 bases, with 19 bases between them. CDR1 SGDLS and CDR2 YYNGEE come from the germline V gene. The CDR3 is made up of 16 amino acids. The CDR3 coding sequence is TGTGCCAGCAGCCGTTCGTTATTGTGGAAAGCAGATACGCAGTATTTT. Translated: CASSRSLLWKADTQYF.

CDR3 loop: CASMDSVYGYTF. DNA for the CDR3: TGTGCCAGCATGGACAGCGTGTATGGCTACACCTTC. This chain links TRBV27 with TRBJ1-2, with D tentatively TRBD1 (6 bases). Trimming took 7 bases from V and 5 from J, leaving 11 bases between them. The length of the CDR3 is 12 residues. CDR1 is MNHEY, CDR2 SMNVEV, per germline (reference sequence).

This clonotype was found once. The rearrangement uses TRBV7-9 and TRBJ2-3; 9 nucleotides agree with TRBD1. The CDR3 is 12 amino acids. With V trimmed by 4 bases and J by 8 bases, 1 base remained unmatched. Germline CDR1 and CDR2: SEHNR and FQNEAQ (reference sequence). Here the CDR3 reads CASSYRGLTQYF. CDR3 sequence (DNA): TGTGCCAGCAGCTACAGGGGGCTTACGCAGTATTTT.

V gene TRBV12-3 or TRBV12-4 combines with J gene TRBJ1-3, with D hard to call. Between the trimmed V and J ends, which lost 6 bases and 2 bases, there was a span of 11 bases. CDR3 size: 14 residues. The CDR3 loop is CASSPLRPGNTIYF. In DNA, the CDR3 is TGTGCCAGCAGCCCCCTACGGCCTGGAAACACCATATATTTT.

The CDR3 DNA follows: TGTGCCACCAGCAGAGAAAAACCCCTGGAGCAGTACTTC. Protein product: CATSREKPLEQYF. This sequence joins TRBV15 and TRBJ2-7; no definite D call. The V end lost 0 bases, the J end lost 7 bases, and 10 bases lay between the germline ends. CDR3 size: 13 residues. Germline V CDR1 and CDR2: LNHNV, YYDKDF (reference sequence).

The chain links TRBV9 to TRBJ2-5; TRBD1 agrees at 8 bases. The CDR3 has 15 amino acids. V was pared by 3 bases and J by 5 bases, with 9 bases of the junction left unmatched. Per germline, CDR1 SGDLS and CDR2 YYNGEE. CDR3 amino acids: CASSDGQGFVETQYF. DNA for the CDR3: TGTGCCAGCAGCGACGGACAGGGTTTCGTTGAGACCCAGTACTTC.

The CDR3 region has the DNA TGTGCCAGCAGGGACCCCGCGGATCAGCCCCAGCATTTT. Its protein is CASRDPADQPQHF. The chain combines TRBV28 with TRBJ1-5; D remains unclear. Germline V CDR1 and CDR2: MDHEN, SYDVKM. The V end lost 6 bases, the J end lost 5 bases, and 11 bases lay between the germline ends. CDR3 length equals 13 residues.

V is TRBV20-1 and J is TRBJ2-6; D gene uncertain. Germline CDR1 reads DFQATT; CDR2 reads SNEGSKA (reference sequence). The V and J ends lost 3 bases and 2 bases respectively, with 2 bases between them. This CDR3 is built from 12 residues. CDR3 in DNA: TGCAGTGCTAGGGCTGGGGCCAACGTCCTGACTTTC. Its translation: CSARAGANVLTF.

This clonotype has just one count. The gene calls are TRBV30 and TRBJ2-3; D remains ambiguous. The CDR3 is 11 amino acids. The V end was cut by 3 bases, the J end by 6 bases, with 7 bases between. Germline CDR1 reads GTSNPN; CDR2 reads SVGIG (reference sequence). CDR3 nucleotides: TGTGCCTGGAGGGATCTCGATACGCAGTATTTT. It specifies CAWRDLDTQYF.